This entry is about one T cell receptor beta chain. The data belong to a study of blood T cell repertoires in COVID-19. Across the whole study: Spain, Italy and the United States supplied samples that represented acute and convalescent COVID-19. From T cells, B-cell-depleted T cells, or PBMCs came the material, which was cDNA or gDNA.

In the authors' methods: By means of reference gene primer amplification, nucleated cell counts were estimated. This table comes from immunoSEQ multiplex PCR, and its TCRdb copy is limited to in-frame clones, with some not included. V and J calls and clone size are given by that table; D and trimming were obtained from the DNA. Among about 53,000 clones listed, roughly 82% were seen once. CDR3 length equals 15 residues. The V end was cut by 4 bases, the J end by 1 base, with 12 bases between. Germline CDR1 is SGHDN and CDR2 is FVKESK. Sequencing was carried out using peripheral blood. The sequence was obtained from a woman in her sixties or seventies with acute or convalescent COVID-19. J is TRBJ2-3 and V is TRBV14, with TRBD1 as a possible D gene (7 bases). CDR3 sequence (DNA): TGTGCCAGCAGCCTTCCAGGGGGGCGCACAGATACGCAGTATTTT. This codes for CASSLPGGRTDTQYF.